The next 23 T cell receptor beta chains were all read from a single sample in a study of quantifying T cell responses using KT2 cells. Looking at the study overall: TCR alpha and beta constant-region primers primed reverse transcription of RNA.

An oligo carrying a UMI was ligated to the cDNA 3' end. The first PCR ran 3 to 5 cycles with an equimolar RC1.1 and RC1.2 beta primer mix. From the UMI-ligation and nested PCR reads, TCRdb called clonotypes with MiXCR, one entry per CDR3 protein. The sample consists of around 56,000 distinct CDR3 sequences, 10% to 15% of them appearing once. The sequenced sample consisted of PBMCs spiked with cells of the T cell clone KT2. Receptor source: a human donor.

This clonotype has just a few counts. The chain has TRBV10-3 and TRBJ2-3, with a weak D call TRBD2 (6 bases). The CDR3 consists of 14 residues. Germline V gene lookup returns CDR1 ENHRY and CDR2 SYGVKD. V was pared by 3 bases and J by 2 bases, with 9 bases between. The CDR3 nucleotides read TGTGCCATCAGTGACAGACTAGTCACAGATACGCAGTATTTT. Translated: CAISDRLVTDTQYF.

The CDR3, as DNA: TGCAGTGCTAGAGTGGGGGGACATCCGAACACCATATATTTT. It translates to CSARVGGHPNTIYF. The chain couples TRBV20-1 to TRBJ1-3, with TRBD1 as a possible D gene (6 bases). CDR1 and CDR2 (germline): DFQATT, SNEGSKA (reference sequence). The CDR3 loop spans 14 amino acids. V was shortened by 1 base and J by 7 bases, with 14 bases between the two germline ends.

The chain is built from TRBV3-1 and TRBJ1-6; D gene unclear. CDR1 LGHDT and CDR2 YNNKEL come from the germline V gene (reference sequence). The germline V and J ends were trimmed by 0 bases and 7 bases, with 7 bases remaining between them. The CDR3 is 14 amino acids. The CDR3: CASSQEAPNSPLHF. The CDR3 nucleotides are TGTGCCAGCAGCCAAGAGGCACCGAATTCACCCCTCCACTTT.

Here the CDR3 reads CSASITGITDTQYF. In DNA, the CDR3 is TGCAGTGCTAGCATAACCGGGATAACCGATACGCAGTATTTT. The V gene is TRBV20-1, the J gene TRBJ2-3, with D perhaps matching TRBD2 (5 bases). Trimming cost V 3 bases and J 6 bases, with 16 bases left between them. The CDR3 covers 14 residues. Germline CDR1 reads DFQATT; CDR2 reads SNEGSKA (reference sequence).

This clonotype turned up a few times. The chain is built from TRBV19 and TRBJ1-6; D is perhaps TRBD1 (5 bases). V was shortened by 8 bases and J by 7 bases, with 15 bases between the two germline ends. Germline V gene data show CDR1 as LNHDA and CDR2 as SQIVND (reference sequence). The CDR3 sequence is 14 residues long. In DNA form, the CDR3 reads TGTGCCAGTTCCCGGGGGGTGGCCAATTCACCCCTCCACTTT. Translated: CASSRGVANSPLHF.

This clonotype was picked up a small number of times. The J gene is TRBJ1-2, the V gene TRBV14; tentatively, D is TRBD1 (6 bases). There are 15 residues in the CDR3. Germline CDR1 SGHDN, CDR2 FVKESK. Trimming shortened V by 2 bases and J by 8 bases, and 18 bases separated the two germline ends. The CDR3 region is CASSQYGDTPGGYTF. The CDR3 DNA reads as TGTGCCAGCAGCCAATATGGGGACACACCTGGGGGCTACACCTTC.

This clonotype was detected only a few times. This rearrangement joins TRBV6-2 or TRBV6-3 to TRBJ2-2; D not resolved. The CDR3 covers 11 residues. V was clipped by 6 bases and J by 7 bases, with 6 bases between them. Germline V lookup: CDR1 MNHEY, CDR2 SVGEGT. CDR3 in DNA: TGTGCCAGCAGGGACGGCGGGGAGCTGTTTTTT. This gives the protein CASRDGGELFF.

V usage is TRBV12-3 or TRBV12-4 and J usage is TRBJ2-3; 9 bases fit TRBD2. The CDR3 runs to 17 residues. J lost 3 bases, V lost 5 bases, and 12 bases had no gene match. The CDR3 nucleotides are TGTGCCAGCAGTCCACCAGGCGGGAGGGCCTCGACAGATACGCAGTATTTT. It translates to CASSPPGGRASTDTQYF.

The chain combines TRBV7-9 with TRBJ2-1; D gene ambiguous. The germline CDR1 and CDR2 sequences are SEHNR and FQNEAQ (reference sequence). The CDR3 extends over 11 amino acids. V dropped 8 bases and J dropped 8 bases, with 10 bases sitting between them. In DNA form, the CDR3 reads TGTGCCAGCCGCAGGTTGCATGAGCAGTTCTTC. As protein: CASRRLHEQFF. Supplemented by reference TRBV7-9 and TRBJ2-1, the full variable domain reads DTGVSQNPRHKITKRGQNVTFRCDPISEHNRLYWYRQTLGQGPEFLTYFQNEAQLEKSRLLSDRFSAERPKGSFSTLEIQRTEQGDSAMYLCASRRLHEQFFGPGTRLTVL.

The chain uses TRBV12-3 or TRBV12-4 and TRBJ1-2; D is perhaps TRBD1 (5 bases). Deletions cut 10 bases from V and 5 bases from J, with 11 bases between. The CDR3 covers 11 residues. CDR3 sequence: CAKPGPYGYTF. Written as DNA, the CDR3 is TGTGCCAAACCGGGACCATATGGCTACACCTTC.

This clonotype was counted only a few times. This chain connects TRBV18 to TRBJ1-1; weak D call: TRBD1 (5 bases). V was cut by 6 bases and J by 4 bases, with 15 bases left in between. The CDR3 length is 14 residues. Germline CDR1 reads KGHSH; CDR2 reads LQKENI. The CDR3 is CASSGQSGRTEAFF. The CDR3, as DNA: TGTGCCAGCTCTGGGCAGTCGGGGCGCACTGAAGCTTTCTTT.

V and J are TRBV5-1 and TRBJ2-7; D is perhaps TRBD1 (5 bases). The germline CDR1 and CDR2 sequences are SGHRS and YFSETQ. Trimming stripped 7 bases from V and 5 bases from J, with 25 bases between. The CDR3 has 16 residues. In DNA, the CDR3 is TGCGCCAGCGCAGTGCCCTTGGGGCAGCCGATGGACGAGCAGTACTTC. This sequence encodes CASAVPLGQPMDEQYF.

The V gene is TRBV7-6, the J gene TRBJ1-5; no firm D call. Per germline, CDR1 SGHVS and CDR2 FNYEAQ. The CDR3 has 16 amino acids. With 1 base removed from V and 6 bases from J, the gap between germline ends came to 16 bases. CDR3 coding DNA: TGTGCCAGCAGCTTAGAACGTACGGGGATAGGTCAGCCCCAGCATTTT. This gives the protein CASSLERTGIGQPQHF.

This clonotype appeared many times. The genes are TRBV20-1 and TRBJ1-6, with TRBD1 identical over 7 bases. After removal of 6 bases from V and 6 bases from J, the junction contained 8 bases not matched to a gene. In germline, CDR1 is DFQATT, CDR2 SNEGSKA (reference sequence). The CDR3 has 14 amino acids. As DNA, the CDR3 is TGCAGTGCCCCTGGGGACAGTACTAATTCACCCCTCCACTTT. This codes for CSAPGDSTNSPLHF.

This clonotype showed up just a few times. The chain recombines TRBV27 with TRBJ2-7, with D unresolved. Germline loops: CDR1 MNHEY, CDR2 SMNVEV (reference sequence). The V end lost 2 bases, the J end lost 5 bases, and 13 bases lay between the germline ends. CDR3 size: 14 residues. The DNA for the CDR3 is TGTGCCAGCAGTTTAGGTGTCCAGGCAAACGAGCAGTACTTC. It translates to CASSLGVQANEQYF.

This clonotype showed up just a few times. The rearrangement uses TRBV20-1 and TRBJ2-1, with 8 bases matching TRBD2. Germline V gene sequence: CDR1 DFQATT, CDR2 SNEGSKA (reference sequence). This CDR3 comprises 14 residues. The V segment lost 4 bases and the J segment 6 bases; nucleotides outside the gene matches: 8. For the CDR3, the DNA is TGCAGTGCTAACCGGGGGGGTCACCCCAATGAGCAGTTCTTC. This codes for CSANRGGHPNEQFF.

This clonotype showed up many times. The chain joins TRBV7-8 to TRBJ1-2, with D uncertain. The germline V gene encodes CDR1 SGHVS and CDR2 FQNEAQ. V lost 4 bases and J 6 bases, leaving 18 bases between the germline ends. CDR3 length: 15 residues. The CDR3 DNA reads TGTGCCAGCAGCTCCCAAATTATAGGTGGGGATGGCTACACCTTC. It specifies CASSSQIIGGDGYTF.

This clonotype occurred many times. The V call is TRBV5-1, the J call TRBJ2-7; D not certain. The CDR3 loop spans 14 amino acids. From germline, CDR1 is SGHRS and CDR2 YFSETQ. Between the trimmed V and J ends, which lost 4 bases and 1 base, there was a span of 12 bases. The CDR3 bases are TGCGCCAGCAGCCCCCAGGTATCTTCCTACGAGCAGTACTTC. This gives the protein CASSPQVSSYEQYF.

This chain joins TRBV12-3 or TRBV12-4 and TRBJ1-5; D call uncertain. This CDR3 has 13 amino acids. V was clipped by 6 bases and J by 7 bases, with 13 bases between them. Here the CDR3 reads CASSLSQFQPQHF. CDR3 DNA sequence: TGTGCCAGCAGCCTCTCTCAGTTCCAGCCCCAGCATTTT.

V gene TRBV6-1 combines with J gene TRBJ1-2; D is unresolved. This CDR3 has 16 amino acids. The V gene lost 3 bases and the J gene lost 7 bases, with 21 bases spanning the gap. CDR1 and CDR2 (germline): MNHNS, SASEGT. The CDR3 reads CASSDPLHPAGPGYTF. Written as DNA, the CDR3 is TGTGCCAGCAGTGATCCCCTACACCCGGCAGGCCCTGGCTACACCTTC.

This clonotype has just a few counts. The chain combines TRBV21-1 with TRBJ1-3; TRBD1 is the table's D call and was not checked against the DNA. TRBV21-1 represents a pseudogene. The CDR3 has 16 residues. CDR3 bases: TGTGCCAGCAGAGGACAGGGGCTCTACTCTGGAAACACCATATATTTT. It codes for CASRGQGLYSGNTIYF.

In its sample, this clonotype was seen many times. The chain is built from TRBV3-1 and TRBJ2-5; 8 bases match TRBD2. Germline V gene data show CDR1 as LGHDT and CDR2 as YNNKEL (reference sequence). The CDR3 runs to 15 residues. Trimming removed 0 bases from V and 5 bases from J; junction bases left unmatched: 5. CDR3 in DNA: TGTGCCAGCAGCCAAGATTCTAGCGGGCTGGAGACCCAGTACTTC. Translation gives CASSQDSSGLETQYF.

V and J are TRBV11-2 and TRBJ2-1; perhaps TRBD1 as D (6 bases). This CDR3 is 15 amino acids long. V lost 1 base and J 2 bases, leaving 9 bases between the germline ends. Germline CDR1 reads SGHAT; CDR2 reads FQNNGV. CDR3 coding DNA: TGTGCCAGCAGCTTAGGACAGGATCCCTACAATGAGCAGTTCTTC. Residues: CASSLGQDPYNEQFF.